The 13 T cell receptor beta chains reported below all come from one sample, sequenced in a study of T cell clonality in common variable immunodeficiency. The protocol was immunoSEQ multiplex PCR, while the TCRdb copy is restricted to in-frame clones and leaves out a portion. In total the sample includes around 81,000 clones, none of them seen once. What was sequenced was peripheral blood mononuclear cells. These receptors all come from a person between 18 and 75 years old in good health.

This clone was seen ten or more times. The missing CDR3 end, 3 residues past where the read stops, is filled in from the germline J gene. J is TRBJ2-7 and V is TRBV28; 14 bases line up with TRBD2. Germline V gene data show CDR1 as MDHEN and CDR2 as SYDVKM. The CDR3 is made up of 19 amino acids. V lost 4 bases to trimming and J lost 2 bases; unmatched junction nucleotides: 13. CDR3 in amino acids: CASSSILPGLAGEAYEQYF. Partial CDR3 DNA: TGTGCCAGCAGTTCCATTCTCCCGGGACTAGCGGGAGAGGCCTACGAG.

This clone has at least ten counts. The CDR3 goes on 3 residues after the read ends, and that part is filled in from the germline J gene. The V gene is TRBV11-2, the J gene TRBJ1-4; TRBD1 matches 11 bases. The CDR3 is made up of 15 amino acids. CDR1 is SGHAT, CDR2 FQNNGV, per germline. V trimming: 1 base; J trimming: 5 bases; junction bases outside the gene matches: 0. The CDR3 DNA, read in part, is TGTGCCAGCAGCTTAGGGGACAGGGGGAATGAAAAA. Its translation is CASSLGDRGNEK. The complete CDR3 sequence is CASSLGDRGNEKLFF.

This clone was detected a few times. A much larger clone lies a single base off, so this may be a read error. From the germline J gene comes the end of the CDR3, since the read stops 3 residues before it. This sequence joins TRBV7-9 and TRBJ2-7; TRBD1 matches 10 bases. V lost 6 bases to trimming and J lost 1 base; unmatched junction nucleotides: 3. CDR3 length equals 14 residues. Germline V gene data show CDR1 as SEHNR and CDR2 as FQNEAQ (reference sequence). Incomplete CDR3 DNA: TGTGCCAGCAGTAGGACAGGGGGTTCCTACGAG. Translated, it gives CASSRTGGSYE. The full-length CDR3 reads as CASSRTGGSYEQYF.

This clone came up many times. The CDR3 loop reads CASSYSPGLLNTGELFF. The part of the CDR3 DNA that was read is TGTGCCAGCAGTTACTCCCCGGGACTATTGAACACCGGGGAG. V and J are TRBV6-2 or TRBV6-3 and TRBJ2-2; 7 bases line up with TRBD2. The CDR3 end lies 3 residues beyond the end of the read and is filled in from the germline J gene. The CDR3 loop spans 17 amino acids. Per the germline V gene, CDR1 is MNHEY and CDR2 is SVGEGT. Trimming cost V 0 bases and J 1 base; bases outside gene matches: 5.

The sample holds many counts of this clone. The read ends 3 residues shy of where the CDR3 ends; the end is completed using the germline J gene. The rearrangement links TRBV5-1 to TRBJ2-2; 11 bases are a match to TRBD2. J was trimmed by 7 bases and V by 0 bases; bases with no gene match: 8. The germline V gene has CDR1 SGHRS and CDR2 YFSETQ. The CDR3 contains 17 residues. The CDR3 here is CASSLESVAGGLGELFF. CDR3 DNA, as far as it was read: TGCGCCAGCAGCTTGGAGTCGGTAGCGGGAGGGCTCGGGGAG.

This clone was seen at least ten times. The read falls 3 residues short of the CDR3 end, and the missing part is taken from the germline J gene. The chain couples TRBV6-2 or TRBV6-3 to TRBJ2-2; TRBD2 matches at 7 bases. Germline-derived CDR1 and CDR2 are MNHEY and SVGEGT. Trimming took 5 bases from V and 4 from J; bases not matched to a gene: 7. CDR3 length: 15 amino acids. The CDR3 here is CASSGSGTGTGELFF. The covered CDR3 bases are TGTGCCAGCAGTGGCAGCGGGACGGGCACCGGGGAG.

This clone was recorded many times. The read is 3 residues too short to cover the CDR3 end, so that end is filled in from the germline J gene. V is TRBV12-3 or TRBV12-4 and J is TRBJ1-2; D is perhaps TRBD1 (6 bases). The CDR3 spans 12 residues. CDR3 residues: CASSSGARGYTF. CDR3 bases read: TGTGCCAGCAGTTCAGGGGCCAGGGGC.

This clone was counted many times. The CDR3 sequence: CASSLFQGGHGELFF. Partial CDR3 DNA: TGTGCCAGCAGCTTATTTCAGGGGGGCCACGGGGAG. The genes are TRBV7-2 and TRBJ2-2, with a tentative D call TRBD1 (7 bases). The read terminates 3 residues before the CDR3 end, so the remaining end is supplied by the germline J gene. Germline-derived CDR1 and CDR2 are SGHTA and FQGNSA. This CDR3 has 15 amino acids. Trimming cost V 2 bases and J 7 bases, with 14 bases left between them.

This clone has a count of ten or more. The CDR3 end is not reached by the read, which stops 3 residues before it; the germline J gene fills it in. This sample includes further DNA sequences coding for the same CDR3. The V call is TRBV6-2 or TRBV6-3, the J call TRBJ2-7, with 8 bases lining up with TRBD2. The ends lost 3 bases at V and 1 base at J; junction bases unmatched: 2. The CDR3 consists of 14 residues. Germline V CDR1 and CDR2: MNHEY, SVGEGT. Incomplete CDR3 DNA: TGTGCCAGCAGTTATACTAGCGGTTCCTACGAG. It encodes CASSYTSGSYE. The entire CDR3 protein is CASSYTSGSYEQYF.

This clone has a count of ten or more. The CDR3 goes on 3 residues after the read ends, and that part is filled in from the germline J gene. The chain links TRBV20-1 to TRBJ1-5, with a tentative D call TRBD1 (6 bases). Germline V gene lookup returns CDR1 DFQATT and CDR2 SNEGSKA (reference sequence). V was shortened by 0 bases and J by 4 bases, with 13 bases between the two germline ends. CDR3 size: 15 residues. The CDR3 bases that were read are TGCAGTGCTAGAGATCCGGGACACTATAATCAGCCC. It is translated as CSARDPGHYNQP. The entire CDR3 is CSARDPGHYNQPQHF.

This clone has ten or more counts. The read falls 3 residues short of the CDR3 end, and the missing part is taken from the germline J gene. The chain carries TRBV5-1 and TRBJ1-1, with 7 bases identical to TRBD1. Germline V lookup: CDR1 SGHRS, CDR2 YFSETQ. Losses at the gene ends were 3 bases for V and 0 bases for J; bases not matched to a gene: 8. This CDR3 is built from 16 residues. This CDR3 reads CASSSNRDSLNTEAFF. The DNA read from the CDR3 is TGCGCCAGCAGCTCTAACCGGGACAGCTTGAACACTGAA. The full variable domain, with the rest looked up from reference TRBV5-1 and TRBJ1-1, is KAGVTQTPRYLIKTRGQQVTLSCSPISGHRSVSWYQQTPGQGLQFLFEYFSETQRNKGNFPGRFSGRQFSNSRSEMNVSTLELGDSALYLCASSSNRDSLNTEAFFGQGTRLTVV.

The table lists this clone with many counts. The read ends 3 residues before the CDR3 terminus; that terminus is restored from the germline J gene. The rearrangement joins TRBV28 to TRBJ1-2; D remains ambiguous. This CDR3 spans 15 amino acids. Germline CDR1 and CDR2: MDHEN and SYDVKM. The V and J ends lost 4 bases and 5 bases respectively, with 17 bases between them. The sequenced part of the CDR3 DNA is TGTGCCAGCAGTTCCGCGGATGGTTTGTGGTATGGC. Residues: CASSSADGLWYG. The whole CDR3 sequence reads CASSSADGLWYGYTF.

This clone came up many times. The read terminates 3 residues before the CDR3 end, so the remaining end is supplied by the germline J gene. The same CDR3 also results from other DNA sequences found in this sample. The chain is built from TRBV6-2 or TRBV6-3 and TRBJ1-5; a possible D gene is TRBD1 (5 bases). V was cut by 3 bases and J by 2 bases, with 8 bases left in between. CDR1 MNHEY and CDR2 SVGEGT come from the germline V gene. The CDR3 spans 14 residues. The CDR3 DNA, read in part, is TGTGCCAGCAGTTATGGAGGGGGCAATCAGCCC. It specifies CASSYGGGNQP. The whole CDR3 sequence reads CASSYGGGNQPQHF.